Listed below are T cell receptor beta chains from one sample, sequenced in a study of cytomegalovirus exposure and HLA in healthy donors. The method was immunoSEQ multiplex PCR; TCRdb's version includes in-frame clones alone and lacks a portion of them. The sample gives 68,000 or so clones, approximately 91% of which show up once; about 3% is in the top ten. The sample comprised PBMCs. These receptors all come from a young man in good health and CMV-seronegative. CDR3s include the opening cysteine and the closing phenylalanine or tryptophan. Fields, in order: clone size, V gene, J gene, D gene, CDR3 protein, CDR3 DNA. D genes are given only for firm matches. The size of a clone is reported for some rows only, either as once, few or many, or as a class for expanded clones.

NA	TRBV27	TRBJ2-3	TRBD2	CASSLGTSGTSTDTQYF	TGTGCCAGCAGTTTAGGGACTAGCGGGACTAGCACAGATACGCAGTATTTT
NA	TRBV28	TRBJ2-1	TRBD2	CASKAPGLAQPQFF	TGTGCCAGCAAGGCTCCCGGACTAGCTCAACCCCAGTTCTTC
once	TRBV5-8	TRBJ2-1	NA	CASRGYGRGGNEQFF	TGTGCCAGCAGGGGTTACGGTAGAGGCGGCAATGAGCAGTTCTTC
NA	TRBV27	TRBJ1-1	NA	CASSSYLRNTEAFF	TGTGCCAGCAGTTCTTACTTGAGGAACACTGAAGCTTTCTTT
NA	TRBV9	TRBJ2-3	TRBD1	CASSMGQGETQYF	TGTGCCAGCAGCATGGGACAGGGGGAAACGCAGTATTTT
NA	TRBV4-2	TRBJ2-5	NA	CASSQAQGGETQYF	TGTGCCAGCAGCCAAGCCCAGGGCGGAGAGACCCAGTACTTC
NA	TRBV7-9	TRBJ2-1	NA	CASTPPGSSYNEQFF	TGTGCCAGCACCCCACCGGGGAGCTCCTACAATGAGCAGTTCTTC
few	TRBV14	TRBJ2-3	NA	CASSQQTSGTPSTQYF	TGTGCCAGCAGCCAGCAAACTTCCGGGACACCGAGTACGCAGTATTTT
NA	TRBV25-1	TRBJ1-2	NA	CASSDLGGADGYTF	TGTGCCAGCAGTGATCTCGGGGGGGCAGATGGCTACACCTTC
NA	TRBV7-2	TRBJ2-5	TRBD2	CASSRLAGNQETQYF	TGTGCCAGCAGCCGATTAGCGGGAAACCAAGAGACCCAGTACTTC